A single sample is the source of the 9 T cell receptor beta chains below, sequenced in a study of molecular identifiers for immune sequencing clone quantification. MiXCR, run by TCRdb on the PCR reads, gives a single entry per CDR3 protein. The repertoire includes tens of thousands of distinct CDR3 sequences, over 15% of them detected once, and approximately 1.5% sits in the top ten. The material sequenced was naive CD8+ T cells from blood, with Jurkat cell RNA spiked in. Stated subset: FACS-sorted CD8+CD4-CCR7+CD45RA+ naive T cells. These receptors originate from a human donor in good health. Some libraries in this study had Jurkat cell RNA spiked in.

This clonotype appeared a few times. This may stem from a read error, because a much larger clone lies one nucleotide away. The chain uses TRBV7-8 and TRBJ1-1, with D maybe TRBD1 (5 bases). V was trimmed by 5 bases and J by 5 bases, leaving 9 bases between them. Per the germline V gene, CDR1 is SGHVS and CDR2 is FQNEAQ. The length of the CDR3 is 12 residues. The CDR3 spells CASSLRGTEAFF. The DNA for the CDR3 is TGTGCCAGCAGCCTTAGGGGTACTGAAGCTTTCTTT.

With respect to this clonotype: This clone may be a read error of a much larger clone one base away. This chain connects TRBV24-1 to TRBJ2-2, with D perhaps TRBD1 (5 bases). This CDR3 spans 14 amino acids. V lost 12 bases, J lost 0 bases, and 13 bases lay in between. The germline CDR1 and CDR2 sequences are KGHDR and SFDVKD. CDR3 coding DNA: TGTGCCGCCCGGGCCAGGGCGAACACCGGGGAGCTGTTTTTT. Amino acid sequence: CAARARANTGELFF.

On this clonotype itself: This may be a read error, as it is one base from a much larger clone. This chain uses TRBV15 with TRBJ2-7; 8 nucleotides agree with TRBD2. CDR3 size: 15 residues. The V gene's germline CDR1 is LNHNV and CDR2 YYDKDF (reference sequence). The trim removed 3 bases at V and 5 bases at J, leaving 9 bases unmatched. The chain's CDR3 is CATSSDTREEHEQYF. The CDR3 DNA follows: TGTGCCACCAGCAGTGATACGCGGGAGGAGCACGAGCAGTACTTC.

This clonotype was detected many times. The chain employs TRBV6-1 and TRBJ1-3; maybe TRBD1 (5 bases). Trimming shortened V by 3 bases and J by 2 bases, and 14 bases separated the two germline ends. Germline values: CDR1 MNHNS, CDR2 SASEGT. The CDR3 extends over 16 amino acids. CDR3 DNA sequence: TGTGCCAGCAGTGAGACCCCGGACAATACTGGAAACACCATATATTTT. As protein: CASSETPDNTGNTIYF.

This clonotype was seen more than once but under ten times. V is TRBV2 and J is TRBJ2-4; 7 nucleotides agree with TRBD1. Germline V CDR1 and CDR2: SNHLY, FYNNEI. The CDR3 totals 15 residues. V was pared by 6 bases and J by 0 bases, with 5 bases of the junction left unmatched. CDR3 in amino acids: CASRGTVLAKNIQYF. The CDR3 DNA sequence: TGTGCCAGCAGAGGGACAGTCCTAGCCAAAAACATTCAGTACTTC. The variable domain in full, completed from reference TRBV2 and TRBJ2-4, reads EPEVTQTPSHQVTQMGQEVILRCVPISNHLYFYWYRQILGQKVEFLVSFYNNEISEKSEIFDDQFSVERPDGSNFTLKIRSTKLEDSAMYFCASRGTVLAKNIQYFGAGTRLSVL.

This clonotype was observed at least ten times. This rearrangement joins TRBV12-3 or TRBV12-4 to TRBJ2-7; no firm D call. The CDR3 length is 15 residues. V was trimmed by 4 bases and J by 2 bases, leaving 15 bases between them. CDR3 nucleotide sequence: TGTGCCAGCAGTTCTGGATTCTTGGATCCCTACGAGCAGTACTTC. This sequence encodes CASSSGFLDPYEQYF.

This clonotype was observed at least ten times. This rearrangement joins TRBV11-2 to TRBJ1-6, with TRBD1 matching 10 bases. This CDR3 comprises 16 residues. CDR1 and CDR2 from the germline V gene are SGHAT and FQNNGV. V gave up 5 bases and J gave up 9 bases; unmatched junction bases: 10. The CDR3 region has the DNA TGTGCCAGCAGCCGCGCAACGCGACAGGGGGCTTCACCCCTCCACTTT. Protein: CASSRATRQGASPLHF.

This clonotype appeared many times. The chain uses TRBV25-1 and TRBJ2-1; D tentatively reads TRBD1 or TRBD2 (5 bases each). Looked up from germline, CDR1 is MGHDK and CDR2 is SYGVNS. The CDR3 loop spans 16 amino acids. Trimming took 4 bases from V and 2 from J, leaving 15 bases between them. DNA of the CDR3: TGTGCCAGCAGTGTTTCCGGGACGCCTGCCTACAATGAGCAGTTCTTC. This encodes CASSVSGTPAYNEQFF.

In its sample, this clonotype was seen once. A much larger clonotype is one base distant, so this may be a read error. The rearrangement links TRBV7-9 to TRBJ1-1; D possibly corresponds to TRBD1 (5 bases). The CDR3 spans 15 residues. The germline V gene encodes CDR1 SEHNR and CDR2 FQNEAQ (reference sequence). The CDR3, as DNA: TGTGCCAGCAGCTTTCCTTGGGACCCGAACGCTGAAGCTTTCTTT. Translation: CASSFPWDPNAEAFF.